This T cell receptor beta chain came from a study of CD8+CD57+ T cells in acquired aplastic anemia. General study findings and limits: A set of around 30 CD8+ CDR3 sequences was shared between patients and controls, and these sequences appeared highly expressed in patients.

Per the germline V gene, CDR1 is SQVTM and CDR2 is ANQGSEA. There are 15 residues in the CDR3. V was pared by 5 bases and J by 1 base, with 3 bases of the junction left unmatched. The patients chosen for sequencing had shown expansion of CD8+CD57+ cells (detected by flow cytometry). At blood sampling, none of the patients had yet received therapy. The TCR beta profiling, which covered VDJ combination and CDR3 sequence, was carried out using genomic DNA as the template. TCRdb processed the reads anew with MiXCR; each CDR3 protein has one entry. The sample has around 430,000 distinct CDR3 sequences; roughly a third are singletons. This clonotype was seen a single time. Its specificity is not known.

The gene calls are TRBV29-1 and TRBJ2-3; 13 nucleotides agree with TRBD2. The source of this sequence is a human donor with aplastic anemia. The specimen was sorted CD4+, CD8+, or CD8+CD57+ T cells (not recorded which) from PBMCs. Written as DNA, the CDR3 is TGCAGCGTTAGCGGACTAGCGGGGGGCACAGATACGCAGTATTTT. Protein product: CSVSGLAGGTDTQYF.